This T cell receptor beta chain was profiled in a study of cytomegalovirus exposure and HLA in healthy donors. Overall study context: Earlier, approximately 110 million unique TCR beta sequences were recovered from around 180 million T cells by an analysis.

PCR employed 60 Vbeta and 13 Jbeta primers. Measured with immunoSEQ multiplex PCR; TCRdb has only the in-frame clones, and not every one. The sample lists about 130,000 clones, about two thirds occurring once. This CDR3 region has 13 residues. CDR1 is WSHSY, CDR2 SAAADI, per germline. V was shortened by 3 bases and J by 3 bases, with 9 bases between the two germline ends. This TCR came from a man in his forties in good health and CMV-seropositive. The sequencing input was PBMCs. The chain couples TRBV10-2 to TRBJ2-7, with a weak D call TRBD1 (5 bases). CDR3 region: CASSEGVGYEQYF. The CDR3 DNA sequence: TGCGCCAGCAGTGAAGGGGTCGGCTACGAGCAGTACTTC.